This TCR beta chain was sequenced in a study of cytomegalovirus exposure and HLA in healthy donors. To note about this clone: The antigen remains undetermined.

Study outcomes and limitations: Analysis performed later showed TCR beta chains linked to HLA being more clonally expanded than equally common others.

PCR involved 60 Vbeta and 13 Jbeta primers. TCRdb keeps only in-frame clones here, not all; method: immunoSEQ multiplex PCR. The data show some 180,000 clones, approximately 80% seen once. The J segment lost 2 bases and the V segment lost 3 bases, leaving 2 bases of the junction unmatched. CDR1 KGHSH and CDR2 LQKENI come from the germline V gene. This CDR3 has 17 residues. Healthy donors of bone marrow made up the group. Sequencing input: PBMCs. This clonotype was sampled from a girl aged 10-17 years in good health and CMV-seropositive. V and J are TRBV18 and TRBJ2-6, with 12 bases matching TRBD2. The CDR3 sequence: CASSPTSGSAGANVLTF. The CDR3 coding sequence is TGTGCCAGCTCACCGACTAGCGGGAGTGCTGGGGCCAACGTCCTGACTTTC.